This T cell receptor beta chain was sequenced during a study of graft-versus-host responses after intestinal transplantation. V lost 1 base, J lost 9 bases, and 15 bases lay in between. CDR3 length: 14 residues. Germline values: CDR1 SGHTA, CDR2 FQGNSA. Here immunoSEQ multiplex PCR was the method, and the copy in TCRdb shows in-frame clones only, minus some. The sample carries about 100,000 clones, roughly 87% recorded once. About this clone: Its target is not known.

The sequence was obtained from a human donor who was the organ donor for an intestinal transplant. The material was unstimulated CD4+ T cells sorted from spleen or lymph node cells, obtained before transplant. This rearrangement joins TRBV7-2 to TRBJ2-5; D is perhaps TRBD1 or TRBD2 (6 bases each). Written as DNA, the CDR3 is TGTGCCAGCAGCTTAGGGGGGGCGCCCGCGGCCCAGTACTTC. Its translation is CASSLGGAPAAQYF.